The clone carrying this T cell receptor (beta chain) was picked up a small number of times. As yet, its antigen is unknown. This sample was included in a study of cytomegalovirus exposure and HLA in healthy donors. Study observations and caveats: There was a cluster of highly shared sequence variants that was likely a sequencing artifact. Near-uniform donor sequencing depth was presumed by presence/absence analyses. Later analysis associated a missense DCLRE1C variant with TCR beta V- and J-gene trimming.

The CDR3 spans 13 residues. Trimming cost V 6 bases and J 4 bases, with 12 bases left between them. CDR1 and CDR2 (germline): SGHAT, FQNNGV. PCR employed 60 Vbeta and 13 Jbeta primers. Assay used: immunoSEQ multiplex PCR; TCRdb lists only in-frame clones, some missing. The table has some 150,000 clones, 60% to 85% seen once. The clonotype comes from a woman aged 40-49 years in good health and CMV-seronegative. Sequencing was performed on PBMCs. V usage is TRBV11-2 and J usage is TRBJ2-5; D might be TRBD1 (6 bases). CDR3 loop: CASRNQGRETQYF. The DNA for the CDR3 is TGTGCCAGCAGGAATCAGGGGAGAGAGACCCAGTACTTC.